These 20 T cell receptor beta chains were sequenced from one sample in a study of T cells in localized non-small cell lung cancer. Sequencing was performed with immunoSEQ multiplex PCR; in TCRdb, only in-frame clones are kept and a portion is missing. The sample has 1,000 to 1,300 clones; 22% are singletons. The sample was normal lung tissue next to the tumor, taken before any cancer treatment. Receptors originate from a woman aged 40-69 years with stage I lung adenocarcinoma.

The gene calls are TRBV18 and TRBJ2-7, with D possibly being TRBD1 (6 bases). The V and J ends lost 3 bases and 0 bases respectively, with 15 bases between them. This CDR3 is 16 amino acids long. CDR1 KGHSH and CDR2 LQKENI come from the germline V gene. The CDR3 is CASSPPDRGPSYEQYF. CDR3 in DNA: TGTGCCAGCTCACCGCCGGACAGAGGCCCCTCCTACGAGCAGTACTTC.

The CDR3 DNA follows: TGTGCCAGCAGCTTAAACTTAAACACCGGGGAGCTGTTTTTT. Translated, it gives CASSLNLNTGELFF. The chain joins TRBV11-3 to TRBJ2-2, with D uncertain. This CDR3 spans 14 amino acids. Germline CDR1 SGHNT, CDR2 YENEEA. V shed 2 bases and J shed 2 bases, with 6 bases lying between them.

The chain carries TRBV6-8 and TRBJ2-7, with TRBD1 matching over 7 bases. This CDR3 is 13 amino acids long. V gave up 5 bases and J gave up 7 bases; unmatched junction bases: 8. Germline V gene lookup returns CDR1 MNHGY and CDR2 SAAAGT. In DNA, the CDR3 is TGTGCCAGCAGTGGACGACAGGGCTGGGAGCAGTACTTC. Amino acid sequence: CASSGRQGWEQYF.

There are a few counts of this clone. This sequence joins TRBV18 and TRBJ2-1, with TRBD2 as a possible D gene (7 bases). Trimming pared 3 bases from V and 10 bases from J, leaving 19 bases between. This CDR3 spans 15 amino acids. Germline V gene sequence: CDR1 KGHSH, CDR2 LQKENI. The CDR3 region is CASSPSIRGAVEQFF. CDR3 nucleotides: TGTGCCAGCTCACCGAGCATACGGGGGGCGGTGGAGCAGTTCTTC.

This clone has more than one count but fewer than ten. The CDR3 nucleotides read TGTGCCTGGAGGGGCGGGGCCCTAGCCAAAAACATTCAGTACTTC. It yields the protein CAWRGGALAKNIQYF. The V and J genes are TRBV30 and TRBJ2-4, with D possibly matching TRBD2 (6 bases). The CDR3 has 15 residues. The germline gives CDR1 GTSNPN, CDR2 SVGIG (reference sequence). Trimming left V 3 bases short and J 0 bases short, with 12 bases between.

The chain is built from TRBV19 and TRBJ2-3, with unresolved D. V lost 4 bases and J lost 0, with 8 bases in between. The CDR3 loop spans 14 amino acids. Germline values: CDR1 LNHDA, CDR2 SQIVND (reference sequence). CDR3: CASSTSTSTDTQYF. CDR3 DNA sequence: TGTGCCAGTAGTACTTCTACTAGCACAGATACGCAGTATTTT.

This clone came up once. The chain joins TRBV28 to TRBJ1-2; tentatively, D is TRBD1 (6 bases). Trimming pared 2 bases from V and 4 bases from J, leaving 17 bases between. The germline V gene has CDR1 MDHEN and CDR2 SYDVKM. The CDR3 has 16 amino acids. The CDR3 loop is CASSLGPFQGRYGYTF. The CDR3, as DNA: TGTGCCAGCAGTTTAGGACCATTTCAGGGGCGCTATGGCTACACCTTC.

This clone is medium-sized in the sample. The chain couples TRBV6-8 to TRBJ2-1, with TRBD2 identical over 9 bases. The CDR3 has 16 amino acids. From germline, CDR1 is MNHGY and CDR2 SAAAGT. V gave up 6 bases and J gave up 3 bases; unmatched junction bases: 9. CDR3 residues: CASRRFTSGHYNEQFF. CDR3 bases: TGTGCCAGCAGACGATTCACTAGCGGGCACTACAATGAGCAGTTCTTC.

V gene TRBV18 combines with J gene TRBJ1-5; D is possibly TRBD1 (6 bases). Germline V gene data show CDR1 as KGHSH and CDR2 as LQKENI. Trimming took 4 bases from V and 4 from J, leaving 14 bases between them. The CDR3 loop spans 15 amino acids. The CDR3 nucleotides are TGTGCCAGCTCACAAGCTCAGGGGACGAATCAGCCCCAGCATTTT. This translates into CASSQAQGTNQPQHF.

The chain uses TRBV28 and TRBJ1-1; D uncertain. Per germline, CDR1 MDHEN and CDR2 SYDVKM. Trimming left V 5 bases short and J 3 bases short, with 22 bases between. There are 17 residues in the CDR3. The chain's CDR3 is CASSPPLKAGLDTEAFF. For the CDR3, the DNA is TGTGCCAGCAGTCCCCCCCTGAAAGCAGGTTTGGACACTGAAGCTTTCTTT.

This clone is large in the sample. V is TRBV11-3 and J is TRBJ2-1; the match to TRBD2 covers 8 bases. With 2 bases clipped from V and 9 bases from J, the junction kept 6 bases outside the gene matches. In germline, CDR1 is SGHNT, CDR2 YENEEA. The CDR3 covers 14 residues. The CDR3 region has the DNA TGTGCCAGCAGCTTAAAGGCGGGAGGAGTTGAGCAGTTCTTC. It encodes CASSLKAGGVEQFF.

In this sample, this clone turned up a few times. The rearrangement links TRBV28 to TRBJ2-7; D tentatively fits TRBD1 or TRBD2 (5 bases each). Trimming took 6 bases from V and 4 from J, leaving 16 bases between them. This CDR3 is built from 14 residues. CDR1 and CDR2 from the germline V gene are MDHEN and SYDVKM. The CDR3 reads CASSPLGRQYEQYF. The CDR3 DNA follows: TGTGCCAGCAGCCCTTTGGGACGCCAATACGAGCAGTACTTC.

In its sample, this clone is medium-sized. The rearrangement joins TRBV7-6 to TRBJ2-5, with 12 bases identical to TRBD2. The V segment lost 5 bases and the J segment 5 bases; nucleotides outside the gene matches: 9. The germline V gene has CDR1 SGHVS and CDR2 FNYEAQ. The CDR3 extends over 16 amino acids. This chain's CDR3 is CASSGASGGAGETQYF. In DNA form, the CDR3 reads TGTGCCAGCAGCGGGGCTAGCGGGGGGGCCGGGGAGACCCAGTACTTC.

The rearrangement joins TRBV28 to TRBJ2-1; D is undetermined. Germline lookup yields CDR1 MDHEN and CDR2 SYDVKM. The V and J ends lost 6 bases and 9 bases respectively, with 15 bases between them. This CDR3 is 13 amino acids long. The CDR3 DNA is TGTGCCAGCAGCCACCAGTTGGACGGTGAGCAGTTCTTC. Protein sequence: CASSHQLDGEQFF.

This clone was seen a handful of times. CDR3 region: CASSGDYTDTQYF. CDR3 nucleotides: TGTGCCAGCAGTGGAGACTACACAGATACGCAGTATTTT. This chain joins TRBV25-1 and TRBJ2-3; a weak D match, TRBD2 (5 bases). Germline V lookup: CDR1 MGHDK, CDR2 SYGVNS. Trimming took off 4 bases at V and 2 bases at J, with 7 bases between the two ends. The CDR3 has 13 amino acids.

Judged by abundance, this clone is large. The rearrangement joins TRBV18 to TRBJ2-2; D ambiguous. V was clipped by 1 base and J by 2 bases, with 8 bases between them. CDR3 length equals 15 residues. Germline CDR1 is KGHSH and CDR2 is LQKENI. The CDR3 region is CASSPRSKNTGELFF. CDR3 DNA: TGTGCCAGCTCACCACGGTCTAAAAACACCGGGGAGCTGTTTTTT.

The chain recombines TRBV9 with TRBJ1-3, with 7 bases matching TRBD1. Per the germline V gene, CDR1 is SGDLS and CDR2 is YYNGEE. V was clipped by 7 bases and J by 1 base; unmatched bases: 11. The CDR3 extends over 16 amino acids. CDR3: CASFFPGQLSGNTIYF. The CDR3 DNA reads as TGTGCCAGCTTTTTTCCGGGACAGCTTTCTGGAAACACCATATATTTT.

This sequence joins TRBV29-1 and TRBJ2-2; D remains unclear. Germline lookup yields CDR1 SQVTM and CDR2 ANQGSEA. V shed 8 bases and J shed 0 bases, with 19 bases lying between them. The CDR3 is 16 residues long. For the CDR3, the DNA is TGCAGCCCATTCCTAGGCCCATTCGCGAACACCGGGGAGCTGTTTTTT. As protein: CSPFLGPFANTGELFF.

The chain has TRBV5-1 and TRBJ2-5; 10 positions agree with TRBD2. Germline CDR1 is SGHRS and CDR2 is YFSETQ. The junction had 12 bases not matched to a gene; V was cut back by 2 bases and J by 5 bases. The CDR3 has 17 residues. For the CDR3, the DNA is TGCGCCAGCAGCTTTGGCCTAGCGGGAGAGCTGGGGGAGACCCAGTACTTC. Translated, it gives CASSFGLAGELGETQYF.

The chain uses TRBV28 and TRBJ1-1; D unresolved. The V and J ends lost 7 bases and 0 bases respectively, with 9 bases between them. Germline V CDR1 and CDR2: MDHEN, SYDVKM. The CDR3 has 13 amino acids. CDR3 sequence (DNA): TGTGCCAGCACCCATCCCCTGAACACTGAAGCTTTCTTT. This gives the protein CASTHPLNTEAFF.